Shown below are 11 T cell receptor beta chains from a single sample sequenced in a study of blood T cell repertoires in COVID-19. Assay used: immunoSEQ multiplex PCR; TCRdb lists only in-frame clones, some missing. The sample lists 130,000 to 150,000 clones, roughly 90% occurring once. The sequencing input was PBMCs or T cells enriched from blood (not recorded which). These receptors all stem from a woman younger than 45 with acute COVID-19.

The rearrangement links TRBV29-1 to TRBJ2-5, with 8 positions matching TRBD1. The germline V gene encodes CDR1 SQVTM and CDR2 ANQGSEA. The V and J ends lost 4 bases and 4 bases, in that order; junction bases with no gene match: 5. The CDR3 has 13 residues. CDR3 sequence: CSVVRQGRETQYF. In DNA form, the CDR3 reads TGCAGCGTTGTCAGACAGGGGAGAGAGACCCAGTACTTC.

V and J are TRBV6-2 or TRBV6-3 and TRBJ1-1; unclear D gene. The germline V gene has CDR1 MNHEY and CDR2 SVGEGT. V lost 3 bases to trimming and J lost 5 bases, with 10 bases between them. The CDR3 runs 13 residues. In nucleotides, the CDR3 is TGTGCCAGCAGTTATCGGCCACTAACTGAAGCTTTCTTT. Its translation is CASSYRPLTEAFF.

V gene TRBV11-2 combines with J gene TRBJ2-3, with TRBD2 matching 7 bases. Per germline, CDR1 SGHAT and CDR2 FQNNGV. V gave up 1 base and J gave up 3 bases; unmatched junction bases: 7. This CDR3 has 16 residues. The CDR3 loop reads CASSLGGAGLTDTQYF. CDR3 nucleotide sequence: TGTGCCAGCAGCTTAGGGGGAGCGGGACTAACAGATACGCAGTATTTT.

The chain links TRBV28 to TRBJ1-1, with D tentatively TRBD1 (5 bases). CDR3 length: 12 amino acids. Germline CDR1 is MDHEN and CDR2 is SYDVKM. V lost 1 base and J 7 bases, leaving 7 bases between the germline ends. The CDR3 reads CASSLLGGEAFF. CDR3 nucleotide sequence: TGTGCCAGCAGTTTATTGGGGGGTGAAGCTTTCTTT.

This sequence joins TRBV7-2 and TRBJ2-7; 7 bases align to TRBD1. The J segment lost 5 bases and the V segment lost 1 base, leaving 8 bases of the junction unmatched. This CDR3 comprises 15 residues. The germline V gene encodes CDR1 SGHTA and CDR2 FQGNSA. Here the CDR3 reads CASSLGGTVEDEQYF. CDR3 in DNA: TGTGCCAGCAGCTTAGGGGGGACAGTTGAGGACGAGCAGTACTTC.

V is TRBV18 and J is TRBJ2-1, with D hard to call. CDR1 and CDR2 (germline): KGHSH, LQKENI. This CDR3 has 16 amino acids. V was shortened by 2 bases and J by 2 bases, with 13 bases between the two germline ends. CDR3: CASSPFGQLTYNEQFF. DNA of the CDR3: TGTGCCAGCTCACCATTTGGGCAATTGACCTACAATGAGCAGTTCTTC.

This rearrangement joins TRBV19 to TRBJ1-5; no clear D. Between the trimmed V and J ends, which lost 1 base and 0 bases, there was a span of 7 bases. The length of the CDR3 is 15 residues. Germline values: CDR1 LNHDA, CDR2 SQIVND (reference sequence). CDR3 nucleotides: TGTGCCAGTAGTATAGTAAATTATAGCAATCAGCCCCAGCATTTT. It encodes CASSIVNYSNQPQHF.

The CDR3 DNA is TGTGCCAGCAGCCCCCGACAGGGGATCGACGAGCAGTACTTC. It yields the protein CASSPRQGIDEQYF. The J gene is TRBJ2-7, the V gene TRBV9; 8 bases match TRBD1. CDR1 SGDLS and CDR2 YYNGEE come from the germline V gene. J gave up 5 bases and V 4 bases, and 8 bases lay outside the gene matches. CDR3 length: 14 amino acids.

A note on this clone: The sample holds other DNA sequences that translate to the same CDR3. V is TRBV30 and J is TRBJ2-7; the match to TRBD2 covers 8 bases. CDR1 GTSNPN and CDR2 SVGIG come from the germline V gene (reference sequence). J gave up 3 bases and V 2 bases, and 3 bases lay outside the gene matches. The CDR3 extends over 13 amino acids. Written as DNA, the CDR3 is TGTGCCTGGAGTCCCGGGACTAGCTACGAGCAGTACTTC. This sequence encodes CAWSPGTSYEQYF. The full variable domain, its missing parts supplied by reference TRBV30 and TRBJ2-7, is SQTIHQWPATLVQPVGSPLSLECTVEGTSNPNLYWYRQAAGRGLQLLFYSVGIGQISSEVPQNLSASRPQDRQFILSSKKLLLSDSGFYLCAWSPGTSYEQYFGPGTRLTVT.

The count of this clone is one. The chain recombines TRBV25-1 with TRBJ2-4; perhaps TRBD2 as D (6 bases). V shed 4 bases and J shed 0 bases, with 13 bases lying between them. Germline assignment: CDR1 MGHDK and CDR2 SYGVNS. The CDR3 contains 16 residues. CDR3 coding DNA: TGTGCCAGCAGTGTGGGTAGCGGCCTAGCCAAAAACATTCAGTACTTC. This codes for CASSVGSGLAKNIQYF.

The chain employs TRBV28 and TRBJ1-1; 9 bases line up with TRBD1. Unmatched junction bases numbered 13, after V lost 7 bases and J lost 4 bases. Germline loops: CDR1 MDHEN, CDR2 SYDVKM. The CDR3 extends over 16 amino acids. The chain's CDR3 is CASNQRRGQGITEAFF. CDR3 nucleotides: TGTGCCAGCAATCAAAGAAGAGGACAGGGGATCACTGAAGCTTTCTTT.